Below are 19 T cell receptor beta chains sequenced from a single sample in a study of blood T cell repertoires in COVID-19 (TCRdb year 2020). Libraries were built with the immunoSEQ multiplex PCR assay. TCRdb mirrors the immuneACCESS table, restricted to in-frame sequences. Some clones are absent from its copies; in checked studies, under half trace to an unresolved V gene, and the reason for the others is unknown. The sample profile shows around 200,000 clones; 88% of them were found once. The ten largest clones capture 0.65% to 0.85% of the sample. Source material: peripheral blood. The receptors were sampled from a middle-aged man with acute or convalescent COVID-19.

This chain uses TRBV6-5 with TRBJ2-7; 9 bases line up with TRBD2. Germline V gene data show CDR1 as MNHEY and CDR2 as SVGAGI. V trimming: 6 bases; J trimming: 5 bases; junction bases outside the gene matches: 8. This CDR3 has 14 amino acids. The CDR3 is CASSAGLALHEQYF. As DNA, the CDR3 is TGTGCCAGCAGCGCGGGACTAGCTCTCCACGAGCAGTACTTC.

The genes are TRBV28 and TRBJ2-3; D may be TRBD2 (5 bases). Trimming cost V 3 bases and J 7 bases, with 20 bases left between them. Germline V gene lookup returns CDR1 MDHEN and CDR2 SYDVKM. This CDR3 region has 16 residues. The CDR3, as DNA: TGTGCCAGCAGTTTTGCCTCTAGCAATCCTATCCATACGCAGTATTTT. Protein product: CASSFASSNPIHTQYF.

The chain is built from TRBV6-1 and TRBJ2-7; D is uncertain. The CDR3 runs to 13 residues. V was trimmed by 0 bases and J by 6 bases, leaving 9 bases between them. Germline lookup yields CDR1 MNHNS and CDR2 SASEGT. The CDR3 sequence: CASSEALRREQYF. For the CDR3, the DNA is TGTGCCAGCAGTGAAGCTTTGAGGCGCGAGCAGTACTTC.

J is TRBJ1-1 and V is TRBV29-1, with D hard to call. The germline V and J ends were trimmed by 8 bases and 1 base, with 14 bases remaining between them. From germline, CDR1 is SQVTM and CDR2 ANQGSEA. This CDR3 contains 13 residues. As DNA, the CDR3 is TGCAGCTACCTCGGGAATCCGAACACTGAAGCTTTCTTT. Protein sequence: CSYLGNPNTEAFF.

J is TRBJ2-7 and V is TRBV7-8; the match to TRBD1 covers 8 bases. Germline V lookup: CDR1 SGHVS, CDR2 FQNEAQ. The CDR3 totals 14 residues. J was trimmed by 6 bases and V by 5 bases; bases with no gene match: 9. Written as DNA, the CDR3 is TGTGCCAGCAGCCGGACGGACAGGGTCGGCGAGCAGTACTTC. It is translated as CASSRTDRVGEQYF.

The rearrangement joins TRBV2 to TRBJ2-6; D possibly corresponds to TRBD2 (5 bases). Trimming left V 0 bases short and J 0 bases short, with 18 bases between. Looked up from germline, CDR1 is SNHLY and CDR2 is FYNNEI. This CDR3 comprises 20 residues. The DNA for the CDR3 is TGTGCCAGCAGTGAAGCGGGCCTAGCCGACTTTTTCTCTGGGGCCAACGTCCTGACTTTC. Translated, it gives CASSEAGLADFFSGANVLTF.

The V and J genes are TRBV5-1 and TRBJ1-4, with no clear D. The V end was cut by 4 bases, the J end by 0 bases, with 7 bases between. The CDR3 consists of 14 residues. Looked up from germline, CDR1 is SGHRS and CDR2 is YFSETQ. The CDR3 is CASSLVATNEKLFF. DNA for the CDR3: TGCGCCAGCAGCCTCGTTGCAACTAATGAAAAACTGTTTTTT.

A few counts support this clone. The chain has TRBV2 and TRBJ1-5; D might be TRBD1 (6 bases). V shed 2 bases and J shed 5 bases, with 10 bases lying between them. Germline loops: CDR1 SNHLY, CDR2 FYNNEI. CDR3 length: 14 residues. The CDR3 here is CASSELAGDQPQHF. Here the CDR3 DNA reads TGTGCCAGCAGTGAATTGGCAGGGGATCAGCCCCAGCATTTT.

The rearrangement links TRBV7-2 to TRBJ1-5; the D is unclear. CDR1 SGHTA and CDR2 FQGNSA come from the germline V gene. Trimming left V 5 bases short and J 1 base short, with 6 bases between. The CDR3 sequence is 13 residues long. CDR3: CASSLSSNQPQHF. For the CDR3, the DNA is TGTGCCAGCAGCCTGTCCAGCAATCAGCCCCAGCATTTT.

The V and J genes are TRBV5-5 and TRBJ2-7; 7 bases are a match to TRBD2. Trimming removed 6 bases from V and 5 bases from J; junction bases left unmatched: 5. CDR1 is SGHKS and CDR2 is YYEKEE in the germline V gene (reference sequence). The CDR3 loop spans 12 amino acids. CDR3 nucleotide sequence: TGTGCCAGCAACCTGCGGGAGAACGAGCAGTACTTC. It yields the protein CASNLRENEQYF.

The V call is TRBV28, the J call TRBJ2-1, with TRBD1 as a possible D gene (7 bases). CDR3 length: 15 amino acids. Germline values: CDR1 MDHEN, CDR2 SYDVKM. V gave up 7 bases and J gave up 4 bases, with 17 bases separating them. This chain's CDR3 is CASTPPGGYYNEQFF. The CDR3 DNA sequence: TGTGCCAGCACCCCCCCAGGGGGGTATTACAATGAGCAGTTCTTC.

The chain is built from TRBV7-9 and TRBJ1-4; tentative D call: TRBD1 (5 bases). Germline CDR1 SEHNR, CDR2 FQNEAQ (reference sequence). V dropped 4 bases and J dropped 5 bases, with 8 bases sitting between them. This CDR3 has 13 residues. The CDR3: CASSYTGNEKLFF. Here the CDR3 DNA reads TGTGCCAGCAGCTATACAGGAAATGAAAAACTGTTTTTT.

V is TRBV12-3 or TRBV12-4 and J is TRBJ2-7; no definite D call. V dropped 5 bases and J dropped 0 bases, with 8 bases sitting between them. This CDR3 region has 13 residues. CDR3 coding DNA: TGTGCCAGCAGTCGTACGGTCTCCTACGAGCAGTACTTC. Translating it yields CASSRTVSYEQYF.

The gene calls are TRBV7-6 and TRBJ1-4; TRBD1 matches 9 bases. V shed 5 bases and J 8 bases; nucleotides not matched to a gene: 9. Germline V CDR1 and CDR2: SGHVS, FNYEAQ. This CDR3 has 15 amino acids. The CDR3: CASSDRDREGEKLFF. The DNA for the CDR3 is TGTGCCAGCAGCGACCGGGACAGGGAGGGGGAAAAACTGTTTTTT. The full variable domain, rest sourced from reference TRBV7-6 and TRBJ1-4, is GAGVSQSPRYKVTKRGQDVALRCDPISGHVSLYWYRQALGQGPEFLTYFNYEAQQDKSGLPNDRFSAERPEGSISTLTIQRTEQRDSAMYRCASSDRDREGEKLFFGSGTQLSVL.

J is TRBJ2-1 and V is TRBV2, with a possible D match to TRBD2 (5 bases). V gave up 7 bases and J gave up 6 bases, with 19 bases separating them. CDR3 length equals 15 residues. Per the germline V gene, CDR1 is SNHLY and CDR2 is FYNNEI. CDR3 region: CASKETTPRANEQFF. The CDR3 nucleotides are TGTGCCAGCAAGGAGACGACCCCGAGGGCCAATGAGCAGTTCTTC. Based on the CDR3 plus reference TRBV2 and TRBJ2-1, the full variable domain is EPEVTQTPSHQVTQMGQEVILRCVPISNHLYFYWYRQILGQKVEFLVSFYNNEISEKSEIFDDQFSVERPDGSNFTLKIRSTKLEDSAMYFCASKETTPRANEQFFGPGTRLTVL.

The rearrangement uses TRBV5-5 and TRBJ2-7; D unclear. This CDR3 has 16 residues. Germline-derived CDR1 and CDR2 are SGHKS and YYEKEE (reference sequence). V lost 1 base to trimming and J lost 2 bases, with 16 bases between them. The CDR3 DNA reads as TGTGCCAGCAGCTTGAAATCCGGCGGTATCACCTACGAGCAGTACTTC. Its protein is CASSLKSGGITYEQYF. Filled out from reference TRBV5-5 and TRBJ2-7, the complete variable domain reads DAGVTQSPTHLIKTRGQQVTLRCSPISGHKSVSWYQQVLGQGPQFIFQYYEKEERGRGNFPDRFSARQFPNYSSELNVNALLLGDSALYLCASSLKSGGITYEQYFGPGTRLTVT.

CDR3 in amino acids: CASSMTGGRYEQYF. The CDR3, as DNA: TGTGCCAGTAGTATGACAGGGGGCCGATACGAGCAGTACTTC. The chain employs TRBV19 and TRBJ2-7; TRBD1 matches at 10 bases. The CDR3 sequence is 14 residues long. Germline CDR1 LNHDA, CDR2 SQIVND (reference sequence). V was pared by 3 bases and J by 4 bases, with 3 bases of the junction left unmatched.

The chain links TRBV3-1 (or the pseudogene TRBV3-2) to TRBJ1-5, with D tentatively TRBD1 (6 bases). This CDR3 contains 14 residues. CDR1 and CDR2 (germline): LGHDT, YNNKEL (reference sequence). Trimming took 4 bases from V and 6 from J, leaving 13 bases between them. Written as DNA, the CDR3 is TGTGCCAGCAGCCGACAAAGGGGGGGTCAGCCCCAGCATTTT. Encoded protein: CASSRQRGGQPQHF.

This chain joins TRBV19 and TRBJ1-5; D perhaps matches TRBD1 (5 bases). This CDR3 region has 13 residues. V was pared by 5 bases and J by 5 bases, with 10 bases between. Germline V gene sequence: CDR1 LNHDA, CDR2 SQIVND (reference sequence). The CDR3 DNA is TGTGCCAGTAGTTGGGGGGGATATCAGCCCCAGCATTTT. Translating gives CASSWGGYQPQHF. The whole variable domain, remainder taken from reference TRBV19 and TRBJ1-5, is DGGITQSPKYLFRKEGQNVTLSCEQNLNHDAMYWYRQDPGQGLRLIYYSQIVNDFQKGDIAEGYSVSREKKESFPLTVTSAQKNPTAFYLCASSWGGYQPQHFGDGTRLSIL.